The source of this TCR beta chain is a study of T cell repertoires in cytomegalovirus infection. Study as a whole: The authors used CMV epitopes that were HLA-C-restricted (recently identified) and HLA-B-restricted (well studied). Public TCR beta signatures marked donors with CMV infection and the matching HLA.

Study-wide findings and caveats: The ex vivo response was dominated by HLA-C-restricted CMV-specific TCR beta clonotypes.

This clonotype was observed at least ten times. No antigen is known for it. Each CDR3 protein gets one entry after TCRdb re-called the reads with MiXCR. The sample shows fewer than 200,000 distinct CDR3 sequences, 20% to 25% of them seen only once. The CDR3 has 16 amino acids. The V gene lost 6 bases and the J gene lost 3 bases, with 17 bases spanning the gap. CDR1 is SGHVS, CDR2 FQNEAQ, per germline. Material: CD8+ T cells from cultured PBMCs, obtained from culture after CMV antigen stimulation. The V gene is TRBV7-8, the J gene TRBJ1-4; a possible D gene is TRBD1 (6 bases). The TCR sequence derives from a human donor in good health (CMV status not recorded). Some clones in this sample may be carry-over from other donors' samples. CDR3 region: CASSLDSLYSNEKLFF. Written as DNA, the CDR3 is TGTGCCAGCAGTTTGGACAGCCTTTACTCTAATGAAAAACTGTTTTTT.